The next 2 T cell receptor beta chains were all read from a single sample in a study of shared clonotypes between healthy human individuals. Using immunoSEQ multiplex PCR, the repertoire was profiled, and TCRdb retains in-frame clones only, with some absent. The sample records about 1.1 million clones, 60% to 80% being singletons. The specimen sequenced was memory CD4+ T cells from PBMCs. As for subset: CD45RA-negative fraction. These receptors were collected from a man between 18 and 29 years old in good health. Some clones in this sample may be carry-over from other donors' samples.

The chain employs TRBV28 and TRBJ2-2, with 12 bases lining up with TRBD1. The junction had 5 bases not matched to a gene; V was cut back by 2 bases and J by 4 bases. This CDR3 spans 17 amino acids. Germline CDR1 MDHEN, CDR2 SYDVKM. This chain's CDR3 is CASSLGDRGLVTGELFF. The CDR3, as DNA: TGTGCCAGCAGTTTAGGGGACAGGGGGCTTGTCACCGGGGAGCTGTTTTTT.

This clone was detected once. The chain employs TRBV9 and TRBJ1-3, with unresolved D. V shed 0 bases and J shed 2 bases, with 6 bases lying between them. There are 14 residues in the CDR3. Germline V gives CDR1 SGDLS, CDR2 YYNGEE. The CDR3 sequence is CASSVGPTGNTIYF. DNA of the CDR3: TGTGCCAGCAGCGTAGGTCCAACTGGAAACACCATATATTTT.